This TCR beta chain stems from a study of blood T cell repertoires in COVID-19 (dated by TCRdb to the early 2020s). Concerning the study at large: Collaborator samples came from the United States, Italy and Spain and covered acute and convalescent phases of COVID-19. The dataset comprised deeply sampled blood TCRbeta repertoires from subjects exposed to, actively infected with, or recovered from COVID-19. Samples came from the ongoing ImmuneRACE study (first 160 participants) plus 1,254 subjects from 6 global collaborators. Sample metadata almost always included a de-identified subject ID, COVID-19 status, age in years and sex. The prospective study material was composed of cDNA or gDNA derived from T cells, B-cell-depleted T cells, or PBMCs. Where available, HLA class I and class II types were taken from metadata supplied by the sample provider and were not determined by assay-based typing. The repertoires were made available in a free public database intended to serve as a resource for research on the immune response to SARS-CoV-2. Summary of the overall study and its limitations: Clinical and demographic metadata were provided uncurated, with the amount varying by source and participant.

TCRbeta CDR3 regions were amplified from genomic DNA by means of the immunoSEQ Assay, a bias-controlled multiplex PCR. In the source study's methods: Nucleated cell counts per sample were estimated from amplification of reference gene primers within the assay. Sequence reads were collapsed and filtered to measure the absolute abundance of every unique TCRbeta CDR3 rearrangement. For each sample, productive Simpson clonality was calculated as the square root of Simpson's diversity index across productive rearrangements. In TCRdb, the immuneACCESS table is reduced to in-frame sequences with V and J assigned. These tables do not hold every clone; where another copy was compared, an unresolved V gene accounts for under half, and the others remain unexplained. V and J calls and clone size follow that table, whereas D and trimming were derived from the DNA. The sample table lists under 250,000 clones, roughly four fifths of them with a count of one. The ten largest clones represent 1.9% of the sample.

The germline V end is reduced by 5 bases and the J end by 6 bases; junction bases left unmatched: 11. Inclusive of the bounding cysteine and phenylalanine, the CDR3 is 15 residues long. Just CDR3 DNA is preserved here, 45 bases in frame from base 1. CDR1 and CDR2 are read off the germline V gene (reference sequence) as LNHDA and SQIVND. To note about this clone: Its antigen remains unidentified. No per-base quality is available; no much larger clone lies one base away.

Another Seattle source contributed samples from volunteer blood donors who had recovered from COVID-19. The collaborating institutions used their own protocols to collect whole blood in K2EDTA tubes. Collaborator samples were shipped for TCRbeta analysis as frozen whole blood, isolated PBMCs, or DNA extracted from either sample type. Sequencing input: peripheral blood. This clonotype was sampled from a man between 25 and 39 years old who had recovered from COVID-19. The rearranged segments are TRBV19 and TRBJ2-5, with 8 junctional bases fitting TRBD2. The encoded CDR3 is CASSGRGGRVQTQYF. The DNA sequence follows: TGTGCCAGTAGTGGCCGGGGGGGCCGGGTTCAGACCCAGTACTTC.